Presented here are 15 T cell receptor beta chains from one specimen sequenced in a study of cytomegalovirus exposure and HLA in healthy donors. 13 Jbeta primers and 60 Vbeta primers were used for the PCR. Using immunoSEQ multiplex PCR, the repertoire was profiled, and TCRdb retains in-frame clones only, with some absent. The table has under 200,000 clones, roughly 87% seen once. Specimen: PBMCs. These receptors originate from a woman aged 45-65 years in good health and CMV-seronegative.

This clone was seen once. This chain connects TRBV29-1 to TRBJ1-1; TRBD1 matches at 9 bases. Germline V gene data show CDR1 as SQVTM and CDR2 as ANQGSEA. V shed 6 bases, J shed 5 bases, and the junction held 7 bases outside the gene matches. The CDR3 has 13 amino acids. CDR3 sequence reads: CSVAGQGWTEAFF. As DNA, the CDR3 is TGCAGCGTGGCCGGACAGGGGTGGACTGAAGCTTTCTTT.

V and J are TRBV27 and TRBJ2-1, with a weak D call TRBD1 (6 bases). CDR3 size: 14 residues. Trimming removed 4 bases at V and 5 bases at J, with 12 bases between. The germline gives CDR1 MNHEY, CDR2 SMNVEV (reference sequence). The CDR3 sequence: CASSSQGHNNEQFF. The CDR3 DNA reads TGTGCCAGCAGTTCCCAGGGGCACAACAATGAGCAGTTCTTC.

This chain connects TRBV19 to TRBJ2-2, with D possibly TRBD2 on 5 matching bases. V lost 7 bases to trimming and J lost 5 bases, with 8 bases between them. Germline CDR1 LNHDA, CDR2 SQIVND (reference sequence). The CDR3 extends over 12 amino acids. The CDR3 sequence: CASTTGTGELFF. The CDR3 DNA reads as TGTGCCAGTACCACGGGGACCGGGGAGCTGTTTTTT.

This clone turned up a few times. The chain carries TRBV6-5 and TRBJ2-7, with D possibly being TRBD1 (6 bases). V lost 5 bases and J 1 base, leaving 15 bases between the germline ends. Germline loops: CDR1 MNHEY, CDR2 SVGAGI. This CDR3 region has 15 residues. CDR3 sequence: CASSTHTTGSYEQYF. The CDR3 region has the DNA TGTGCCAGCAGTACTCACACGACAGGTTCCTACGAGCAGTACTTC.

This chain joins TRBV4-1 and TRBJ2-2; 7 bases are shared with TRBD1. The CDR3 totals 15 residues. The V and J ends lost 6 bases and 0 bases, in that order; junction bases with no gene match: 4. CDR1 is MGHRA and CDR2 is YSYEKL in the germline V gene. The DNA for the CDR3 is TGCGCCAGCAGGTCCCAGGGGGCGAACACCGGGGAGCTGTTTTTT. Protein sequence: CASRSQGANTGELFF.

This clone was observed once. This chain joins TRBV9 and TRBJ2-7; D possibly corresponds to TRBD2 (6 bases). V dropped 1 base and J dropped 4 bases, with 18 bases sitting between them. The CDR3 runs 16 residues. Per germline, CDR1 SGDLS and CDR2 YYNGEE. The CDR3 is CASSVSLIAEIYEQYF. The CDR3, as DNA: TGTGCCAGCAGCGTAAGCCTAATAGCGGAGATATACGAGCAGTACTTC.

The chain uses TRBV5-4 and TRBJ2-4; possible D gene TRBD2, 7 bases. CDR1 SGHNT and CDR2 YYREEE come from the germline V gene (reference sequence). V lost 4 bases, J lost 1 base, and 15 bases lay in between. The CDR3 totals 16 residues. The CDR3 protein is CASSRGGAGAKNIQYF. As DNA, the CDR3 is TGTGCCAGCAGCCGTGGGGGGGCGGGTGCCAAAAACATTCAGTACTTC.

This clone was recorded once. The chain joins TRBV11-2 to TRBJ1-6; TRBD1 might be the D (5 bases). Germline V gene lookup returns CDR1 SGHAT and CDR2 FQNNGV. V lost 6 bases and J lost 1, with 7 bases in between. The CDR3 is made up of 14 amino acids. The CDR3 sequence: CASRQGSYNSPLHF. The CDR3 nucleotides read TGTGCCAGCAGGCAGGGTTCCTATAATTCACCCCTCCACTTT.

The chain couples TRBV28 to TRBJ2-7; D remains ambiguous. Germline values: CDR1 MDHEN, CDR2 SYDVKM. The V and J ends lost 6 bases and 2 bases respectively, with 8 bases between them. This CDR3 is 12 amino acids long. The CDR3 DNA is TGTGCCAGCAGGACTTCAACCTACGAGCAGTACTTC. It is translated as CASRTSTYEQYF.

The genes are TRBV5-1 and TRBJ2-7; D is ambiguous. Per the germline V gene, CDR1 is SGHRS and CDR2 is YFSETQ. Between the trimmed V and J ends, which lost 6 bases and 0 bases, there was a span of 13 bases. This CDR3 is built from 14 residues. The CDR3, as DNA: TGCGCCAGCAACTTCCTACCCCTCTCCTACGAGCAGTACTTC. Protein product: CASNFLPLSYEQYF.

DNA of the CDR3: TGTGCCAGCACGCAACCCGGGGGGCCGAACACCGGGGAGCTGTTTTTT. As protein: CASTQPGGPNTGELFF. The V call is TRBV28, the J call TRBJ2-2; a possible D gene is TRBD2 (7 bases). This CDR3 contains 16 residues. Between the trimmed V and J ends, which lost 7 bases and 0 bases, there was a span of 15 bases. Germline assignment: CDR1 MDHEN and CDR2 SYDVKM.

The chain carries TRBV28 and TRBJ2-2; D is perhaps TRBD1 (6 bases). Per germline, CDR1 MDHEN and CDR2 SYDVKM. The CDR3 length is 13 residues. V lost 6 bases and J lost 5, with 10 bases in between. The CDR3, as DNA: TGTGCCAGCAGACAGGGAAGGACCGGGGAGCTGTTTTTT. This codes for CASRQGRTGELFF. The whole variable domain, remainder taken from reference TRBV28 and TRBJ2-2, is DVKVTQSSRYLVKRTGEKVFLECVQDMDHENMFWYRQDPGLGLRLIYFSYDVKMKEKGDIPEGYSVSREKKERFSLILESASTNQTSMYLCASRQGRTGELFFGEGSRLTVL.

The chain couples TRBV9 to TRBJ1-4; 8 nucleotides align to TRBD1. The CDR3 length is 16 residues. Germline assignment: CDR1 SGDLS and CDR2 YYNGEE. V was clipped by 1 base and J by 7 bases; unmatched bases: 9. DNA of the CDR3: TGTGCCAGCAGCGTACACCCAGGACAGGGAAGTGAAAAACTGTTTTTT. Encoded protein: CASSVHPGQGSEKLFF. Filled out from reference TRBV9 and TRBJ1-4, the complete variable domain reads DSGVTQTPKHLITATGQRVTLRCSPRSGDLSVYWYQQSLDQGLQFLIQYYNGEERAKGNILERFSAQQFPDLHSELNLSSLELGDSALYFCASSVHPGQGSEKLFFGSGTQLSVL.

The genes are TRBV7-2 and TRBJ2-7, with 13 positions matching TRBD2. The CDR3 is made up of 15 amino acids. Germline CDR1 is SGHTA and CDR2 is FQGNSA. J gave up 5 bases and V 6 bases, and 7 bases lay outside the gene matches. In DNA, the CDR3 is TGTGCCAGCAGTCTACTAGCGGGGGGGTATAACGAGCAGTACTTC. Encoded protein: CASSLLAGGYNEQYF.

CDR3 sequence: CARGENNNEQFF. The CDR3 DNA is TGTGCCCGAGGAGAAAATAACAATGAGCAGTTCTTC. The rearrangement uses TRBV10-3 and TRBJ2-1; no clear D gene. The ends were cut back, 11 bases at V and 5 bases at J, with 13 bases in the middle. Germline lookup yields CDR1 ENHRY and CDR2 SYGVKD. The CDR3 is 12 amino acids.